The source of this T cell receptor (beta chain) is a study of T cells in Graves' hyperthyroidism and ophthalmopathy. Study conclusions and caveats: Ophthalmopathy and stable hyperthyroidism were told apart by a 13 V-J model.

Amplified TCR beta CDR3 regions came from RNA transcripts. An initial round of RT-PCR targeting the TCR CDR3 relied on the HTBI primer set. TCRdb re-derived calls from the multiplex PCR reads in MiXCR, one entry per CDR3 protein. The data show about 640,000 distinct CDR3 sequences, 20% to 25% seen once. This CDR3 contains 15 residues. The germline V gene has CDR1 MDHEN and CDR2 SYDVKM. The trim removed 2 bases at V and 9 bases at J, leaving 8 bases unmatched. Fresh peripheral blood, around 9.2 ml of it, supplied the PBMCs. This clonotype occurred many times. The antigen remains unidentified. V and J are TRBV28 and TRBJ2-1; TRBD2 aligns across 9 bases. Sequencing used blood. The sequence was collected from a man aged 30-40 years with Graves' ophthalmopathy. The CDR3: CASSLIGREGGEQFF. CDR3 bases: TGTGCCAGCAGTTTAATTGGGCGGGAGGGAGGTGAGCAGTTCTTC.